The rows below give T cell receptor beta chains drawn from one sample of a study of blood T cell repertoires in COVID-19. TCRdb keeps only in-frame clones here, not all; method: immunoSEQ multiplex PCR. This repertoire shows roughly 140,000 clones, roughly 88% found once; its top ten account for approximately 1.2%. Sequencing was done on a sample of PBMCs or T cells enriched from blood (not recorded which). These receptors were obtained from a woman between 25 and 40 years old with acute COVID-19. The CDR3 runs from the conserved cysteine through the conserved F or W. The D gene is left open where the match is weak. The size field is filled for only some rows; it gives once, few, many or a size class.

clone size: NA
V gene: TRBV28
D gene: NA
J gene: TRBJ1-2
CDR3 protein: CASSLPGSLTNYGYTF
CDR3 DNA: TGTGCCAGCAGTTTGCCAGGGTCTCTCACTAACTATGGCTACACCTTC

clone size: NA
V gene: TRBV27
D gene: NA
J gene: TRBJ1-1
CDR3 protein: CASLGRGEAFF
CDR3 DNA: TGTGCCAGCCTCGGGAGGGGTGAAGCTTTCTTT

clone size: NA
V gene: TRBV7-9
D gene: TRBD1
J gene: TRBJ1-1
CDR3 protein: CASSETGSNTEAFF
CDR3 DNA: TGTGCCAGCAGCGAGACAGGGTCAAACACTGAAGCTTTCTTT

clone size: NA
V gene: TRBV7-8
D gene: NA
J gene: TRBJ1-6
CDR3 protein: CASSPQFGGSGSPLHF
CDR3 DNA: TGTGCCAGCAGCCCCCAATTTGGAGGGTCGGGTTCACCCCTCCACTTT

clone size: NA
V gene: TRBV21-1
D gene: NA
J gene: TRBJ1-6
CDR3 protein: CASSYGGAGGGTPLHF
CDR3 DNA: TGTGCCAGCAGTTACGGGGGGGCGGGGGGCGGGACACCCCTCCACTTT

clone size: once
V gene: TRBV27
D gene: TRBD1
J gene: TRBJ1-1
CDR3 protein: CASSQQGARTEAFF
CDR3 DNA: TGTGCCAGCAGTCAACAGGGGGCGCGGACTGAAGCTTTCTTT

clone size: NA
V gene: TRBV2
D gene: NA
J gene: TRBJ2-7
CDR3 protein: CASKEQGSSYEQYF
CDR3 DNA: TGTGCCAGCAAGGAACAGGGAAGCTCCTACGAGCAGTACTTC

clone size: NA
V gene: TRBV11-2
D gene: TRBD2
J gene: TRBJ2-7
CDR3 protein: CASSYSGTYEQYF
CDR3 DNA: TGTGCCAGCAGTTATAGCGGGACCTACGAGCAGTACTTC

clone size: NA
V gene: TRBV13
D gene: TRBD2
J gene: TRBJ2-1
CDR3 protein: CASSFWLNLAGAPEYNEQFF
CDR3 DNA: TGTGCCAGCAGCTTCTGGTTGAATCTAGCGGGAGCCCCAGAATACAATGAGCAGTTCTTC

clone size: once
V gene: TRBV19
D gene: NA
J gene: TRBJ2-2
CDR3 protein: CASSNYPGEESTGELFF
CDR3 DNA: TGTGCCAGTAGTAATTACCCGGGAGAAGAAAGCACCGGGGAGCTGTTTTTT

clone size: few
V gene: TRBV30
D gene: TRBD1
J gene: TRBJ2-7
CDR3 protein: CAWSGTGVYEQYF
CDR3 DNA: TGTGCCTGGAGCGGGACAGGGGTCTACGAGCAGTACTTC

clone size: NA
V gene: TRBV4-3
D gene: NA
J gene: TRBJ2-7
CDR3 protein: CASSQVAGWGYEQYF
CDR3 DNA: TGCGCCAGCAGCCAAGTGGCGGGATGGGGGTACGAGCAGTACTTC

clone size: NA
V gene: TRBV7-9
D gene: TRBD1
J gene: TRBJ1-5
CDR3 protein: CASSLQQGGGNQPQHF
CDR3 DNA: TGTGCCAGCAGCCTCCAACAGGGGGGCGGCAATCAGCCCCAGCATTTT

clone size: NA
V gene: TRBV7-2
D gene: TRBD2
J gene: TRBJ2-7
CDR3 protein: CASSFKSGAPNQEQYF
CDR3 DNA: TGTGCCAGCAGCTTTAAAAGCGGGGCCCCCAACCAAGAGCAGTACTTC

clone size: NA
V gene: TRBV15
D gene: NA
J gene: TRBJ1-4
CDR3 protein: CATSRQRAGKAANEKLFF
CDR3 DNA: TGTGCCACCAGCAGACAAAGAGCAGGGAAGGCAGCTAATGAAAAACTGTTTTTT

clone size: NA
V gene: TRBV7-3
D gene: NA
J gene: TRBJ1-1
CDR3 protein: CASSLQMNTEAFF
CDR3 DNA: TGTGCCAGCAGCTTACAGATGAACACTGAAGCTTTCTTT

clone size: NA
V gene: TRBV28
D gene: TRBD1
J gene: TRBJ1-5
CDR3 protein: CASLTVGQGRNQPQHF
CDR3 DNA: TGTGCCAGCCTTACTGTGGGACAGGGGCGCAATCAGCCCCAGCATTTT

clone size: NA
V gene: TRBV7-2
D gene: NA
J gene: TRBJ2-3
CDR3 protein: CASSIQSRDTQYF
CDR3 DNA: TGTGCCAGCAGCATTCAGTCCAGAGATACGCAGTATTTT

clone size: NA
V gene: TRBV7-2
D gene: NA
J gene: TRBJ2-6
CDR3 protein: CASSLRGQLANVLTF
CDR3 DNA: TGTGCCAGCAGCTTAAGAGGACAGCTAGCCAACGTCCTGACTTTC

clone size: NA
V gene: TRBV6-2/TRBV6-3
D gene: TRBD1
J gene: TRBJ1-2
CDR3 protein: CASRPDDRANFGYTF
CDR3 DNA: TGTGCCAGCAGGCCTGATGACAGGGCAAACTTTGGCTACACCTTC

clone size: NA
V gene: TRBV24-1
D gene: TRBD2
J gene: TRBJ2-2
CDR3 protein: CATSGLAGANTGELFF
CDR3 DNA: TGTGCCACCAGTGGGCTAGCGGGAGCGAACACCGGGGAGCTGTTTTTT

clone size: NA
V gene: TRBV28
D gene: NA
J gene: TRBJ2-7
CDR3 protein: CASRPQGGGSYEQYF
CDR3 DNA: TGTGCCAGCAGACCTCAGGGGGGTGGCTCCTACGAGCAGTACTTC

clone size: NA
V gene: TRBV5-4
D gene: NA
J gene: TRBJ2-5
CDR3 protein: CASSYQGGLETQYF
CDR3 DNA: TGTGCCAGCAGCTATCAGGGGGGCCTGGAGACCCAGTACTTC

clone size: few
V gene: TRBV7-8
D gene: NA
J gene: TRBJ1-2
CDR3 protein: CASSLIRGDYTF
CDR3 DNA: TGTGCCAGCAGCTTAATCAGGGGAGATTACACCTTC

clone size: NA
V gene: TRBV18
D gene: NA
J gene: TRBJ2-2
CDR3 protein: CASSPSGSVTGELFF
CDR3 DNA: TGTGCCAGCTCACCGAGTGGGAGTGTCACCGGGGAGCTGTTTTTT